Sequencing of this T cell receptor beta chain was carried out in a study of blood T cell repertoires in COVID-19. Background on the study: There were acute and convalescent COVID-19 samples, and they came from the United States, Italy and Spain. Sources were T cells, B-cell-depleted T cells, or PBMCs; the material itself was cDNA or gDNA.

This clone was seen only a few times. Germline CDR1 is MNHEY and CDR2 is SMNVEV (reference sequence). The CDR3 has 13 residues. The ends were cut back, 6 bases at V and 0 bases at J, with 6 bases in the middle. Authors' analysis steps: Nucleated cell counts were estimated from reference gene primer amplification. Profiled with immunoSEQ multiplex PCR; TCRdb holds only in-frame clones, not every one. For V, J and clone size, that table is used; D and trimming come from the DNA. The sample shows tens of thousands of clones, 65% to 90% of them seen only once. This TCR came from a man older than 75 with acute or convalescent COVID-19. The sequencing input was peripheral blood. V gene TRBV27 combines with J gene TRBJ1-5, with D unresolved. The CDR3, as DNA: TGTGCCAGCAGCGTCCTTAGCAATCAGCCCCAGCATTTT. Translating it yields CASSVLSNQPQHF.